Listed here are 2 T cell receptor beta chains from one sample, sequenced in a study of blood T cell repertoires in COVID-19. Using immunoSEQ multiplex PCR, the repertoire was profiled, and TCRdb retains in-frame clones only, with some absent. The sample has 150,000 to 200,000 clones, around 83% seen once. Sequencing was done on a sample of peripheral blood. The receptor source for this set is a woman of 80 years or more in a cohort sampled during active or convalescent COVID-19.

This clone occurred once. The chain recombines TRBV7-2 with TRBJ2-3; 10 bases are shared with TRBD2. V lost 4 bases, J lost 5 bases, and 12 bases stayed unmatched. The CDR3 consists of 17 residues. Germline CDR1 reads SGHTA; CDR2 reads FQGNSA. In nucleotides, the CDR3 is TGTGCCAGCAGCTCGACCTGGAGCGGGGGGGCCAAAGATACGCAGTATTTT. Encoded protein: CASSSTWSGGAKDTQYF. Full variable domain (remainder filled in from reference TRBV7-2 and TRBJ2-3): GAGVSQSPSNKVTEKGKDVELRCDPISGHTALYWYRQSLGQGLEFLIYFQGNSAPDKSGLPSDRFSAERTGGSVSTLTIQRTQQEDSAVYLCASSSTWSGGAKDTQYFGPGTRLTVL.

The chain couples TRBV5-4 to TRBJ1-1; 7 bases map to TRBD1. Germline V gene data show CDR1 as SGHNT and CDR2 as YYREEE (reference sequence). This CDR3 is 14 amino acids long. The V segment lost 4 bases and the J segment 0 bases; nucleotides outside the gene matches: 3. CDR3 bases: TGTGCCAGCAGCGGGGACAGCTTGAACACTGAAGCTTTCTTT. Translating gives CASSGDSLNTEAFF.